This TCR beta chain was sequenced for a study of T-cell memory formation after mild COVID-19. Study as a whole: Clusters of TCRs were largely donor specific.

With regard to this clonotype: Its target is not known.

Whole-study findings and limits: Nothing showed for sure that second-wave clones peaking on day 37 were SARS-CoV-2 specific. Clones contracting over day 15 to 85 were CD4/CD8 balanced, with later expanders leaning CD4+.

5'RACE with constant-segment primers built TCRalpha and TCRbeta cDNA libraries with UMIs. TCRdb itself ran the 5' RACE reads through MiXCR, one entry per CDR3 protein. In the table there are 250,000 or so distinct CDR3 sequences, 8.5% to 9.5% of which are singletons. V gave up 2 bases and J gave up 1 base, with 13 bases separating them. Germline V gene sequence: CDR1 MNHEY, CDR2 SVGEGT. This CDR3 is built from 16 residues. The sequence derives from a man aged 18 to 30 who had mild COVID-19 (a few samples of this study predate the infection). Cell type and time point are not known. The chain is built from TRBV6-2 or TRBV6-3 and TRBJ2-3, with D perhaps TRBD1 (6 bases). Sequencing was carried out using PBMCs or a T cell subset sorted from them (not recorded which). The DNA of the CDR3 is TGTGCCAGCAGTTACATATCCGAGGGGGGCACAGATACGCAGTATTTT. This codes for CASSYISEGGTDTQYF.